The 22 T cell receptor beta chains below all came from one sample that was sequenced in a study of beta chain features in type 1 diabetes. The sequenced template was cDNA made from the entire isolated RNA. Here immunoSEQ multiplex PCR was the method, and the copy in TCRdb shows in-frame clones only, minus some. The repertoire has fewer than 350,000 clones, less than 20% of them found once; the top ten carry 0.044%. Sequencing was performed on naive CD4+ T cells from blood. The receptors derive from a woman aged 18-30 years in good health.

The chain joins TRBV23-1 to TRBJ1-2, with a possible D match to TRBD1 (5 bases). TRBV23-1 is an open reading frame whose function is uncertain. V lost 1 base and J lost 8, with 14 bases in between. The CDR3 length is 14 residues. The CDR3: CASSQCGQGYGYTF. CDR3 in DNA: TGCGCCAGCAGTCAATGTGGGCAGGGCTACGGCTACACCTTC.

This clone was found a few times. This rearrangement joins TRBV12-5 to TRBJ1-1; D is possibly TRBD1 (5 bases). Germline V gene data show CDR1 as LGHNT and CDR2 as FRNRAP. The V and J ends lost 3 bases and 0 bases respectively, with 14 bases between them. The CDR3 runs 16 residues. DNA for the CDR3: TGTGCTAGTGGTTTCATATACAGGAATTTGAACACTGAAGCTTTCTTT. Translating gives CASGFIYRNLNTEAFF.

Here the CDR3 DNA reads TGTGCCTGGAGTGTAGGGGGATACTCTGGAAACACCATATATTTT. The encoded protein is CAWSVGGYSGNTIYF. The J gene is TRBJ1-3, the V gene TRBV30; the D gene is possibly TRBD1 (6 bases). The CDR3 is 15 amino acids. Germline CDR1 GTSNPN, CDR2 SVGIG (reference sequence). Trimming shortened V by 0 bases and J by 0 bases, and 9 bases separated the two germline ends.

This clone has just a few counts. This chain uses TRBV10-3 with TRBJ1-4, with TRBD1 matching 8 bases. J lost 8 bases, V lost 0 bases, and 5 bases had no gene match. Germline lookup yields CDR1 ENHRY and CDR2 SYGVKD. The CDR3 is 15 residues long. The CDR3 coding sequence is TGTGCCATCAGTGAGTCGACAGGGGTCCGGGAAAAACTGTTTTTT. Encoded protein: CAISESTGVREKLFF.

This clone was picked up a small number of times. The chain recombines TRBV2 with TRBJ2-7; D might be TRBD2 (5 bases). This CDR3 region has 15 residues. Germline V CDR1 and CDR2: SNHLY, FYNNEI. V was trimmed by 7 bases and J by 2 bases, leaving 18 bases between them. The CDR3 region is CASKLRGQLAYEQYF. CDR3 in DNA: TGTGCCAGCAAGTTGAGAGGGCAGTTGGCCTACGAGCAGTACTTC.

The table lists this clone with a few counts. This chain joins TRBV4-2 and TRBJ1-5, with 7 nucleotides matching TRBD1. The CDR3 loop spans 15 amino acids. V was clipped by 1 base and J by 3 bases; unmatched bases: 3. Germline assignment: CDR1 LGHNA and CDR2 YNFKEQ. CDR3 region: CASSQAGQINQPQHF. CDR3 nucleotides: TGTGCCAGCAGCCAAGCGGGACAGATCAATCAGCCCCAGCATTTT.

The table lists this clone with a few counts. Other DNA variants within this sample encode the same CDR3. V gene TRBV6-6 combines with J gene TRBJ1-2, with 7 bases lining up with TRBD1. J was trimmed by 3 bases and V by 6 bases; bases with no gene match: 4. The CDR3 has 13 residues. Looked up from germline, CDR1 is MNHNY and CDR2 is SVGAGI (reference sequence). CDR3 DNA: TGTGCCAGCAGCTCCACAGGGGACTATGGCTACACCTTC. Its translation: CASSSTGDYGYTF.

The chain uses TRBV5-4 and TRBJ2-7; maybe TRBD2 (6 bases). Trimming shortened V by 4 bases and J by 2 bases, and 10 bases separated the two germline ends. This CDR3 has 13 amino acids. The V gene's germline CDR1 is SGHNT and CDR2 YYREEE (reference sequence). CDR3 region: CASSVGEAYEQYF. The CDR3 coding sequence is TGTGCCAGCAGCGTGGGGGAGGCCTACGAGCAGTACTTC.

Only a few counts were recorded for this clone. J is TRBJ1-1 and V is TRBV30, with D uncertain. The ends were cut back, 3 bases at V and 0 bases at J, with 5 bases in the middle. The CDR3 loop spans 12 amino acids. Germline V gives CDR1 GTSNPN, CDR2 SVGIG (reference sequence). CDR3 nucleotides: TGTGCCTGGAGCCGGGTGAACACTGAAGCTTTCTTT. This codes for CAWSRVNTEAFF.

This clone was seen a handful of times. The CDR3 here is CASSVQGLAGNTIYF. The CDR3 bases are TGTGCCAGCAGTGTCCAGGGGCTAGCTGGAAACACCATATATTTT. The genes are TRBV2 and TRBJ1-3; D is possibly TRBD1 (6 bases). CDR1 and CDR2 from the germline V gene are SNHLY and FYNNEI. The CDR3 has 15 amino acids. V shed 4 bases and J shed 2 bases, with 12 bases lying between them.

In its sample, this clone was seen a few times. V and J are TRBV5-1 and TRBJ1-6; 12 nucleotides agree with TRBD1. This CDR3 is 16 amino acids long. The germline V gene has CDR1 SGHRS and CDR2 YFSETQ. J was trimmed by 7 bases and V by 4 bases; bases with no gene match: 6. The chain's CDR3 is CASSTGTGGNNSPLHF. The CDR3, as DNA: TGCGCCAGCAGCACGGGGACAGGGGGCAACAATTCACCCCTCCACTTT.

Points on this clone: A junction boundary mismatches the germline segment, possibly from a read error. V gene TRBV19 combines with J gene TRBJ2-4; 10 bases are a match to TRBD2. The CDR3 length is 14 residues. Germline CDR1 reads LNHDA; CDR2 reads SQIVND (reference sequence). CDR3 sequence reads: CASSMVKRGGRTNF. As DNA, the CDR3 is TGTGCCAGTAGTATGGTAAAGCGGGGGGGTCGAACCAACTTC.

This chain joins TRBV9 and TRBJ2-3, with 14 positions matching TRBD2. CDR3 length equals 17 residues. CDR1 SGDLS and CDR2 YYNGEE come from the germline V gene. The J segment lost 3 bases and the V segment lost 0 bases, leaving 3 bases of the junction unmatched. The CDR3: CASSVETSGRVTDTQYF. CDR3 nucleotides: TGTGCCAGCAGCGTAGAGACTAGCGGGAGGGTAACAGATACGCAGTATTTT.

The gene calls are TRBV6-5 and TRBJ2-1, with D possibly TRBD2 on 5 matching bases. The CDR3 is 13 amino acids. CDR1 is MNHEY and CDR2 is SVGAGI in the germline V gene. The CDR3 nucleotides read TGTGTCTCGAGCGGTAGCTCCTACAATGAGCAGTTCTTC. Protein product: CVSSGSSYNEQFF.

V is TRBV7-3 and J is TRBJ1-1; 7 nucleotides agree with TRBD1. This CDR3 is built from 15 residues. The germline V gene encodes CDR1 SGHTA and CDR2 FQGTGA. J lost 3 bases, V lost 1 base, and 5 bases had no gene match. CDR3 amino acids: CASSLRRQGDTEAFF. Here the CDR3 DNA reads TGTGCCAGCAGCTTAAGGAGGCAGGGGGACACTGAAGCTTTCTTT.

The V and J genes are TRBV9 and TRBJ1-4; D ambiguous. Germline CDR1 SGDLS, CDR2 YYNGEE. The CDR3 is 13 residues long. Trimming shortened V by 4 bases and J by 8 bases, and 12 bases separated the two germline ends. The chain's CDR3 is CASSSEFGEKLFF. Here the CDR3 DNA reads TGTGCCAGCAGCTCCGAGTTCGGGGAAAAACTGTTTTTT.

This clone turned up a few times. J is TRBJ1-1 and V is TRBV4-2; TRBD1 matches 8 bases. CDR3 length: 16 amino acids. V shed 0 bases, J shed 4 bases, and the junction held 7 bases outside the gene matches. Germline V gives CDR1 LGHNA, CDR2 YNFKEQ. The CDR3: CASSQDVGRGLTEAFF. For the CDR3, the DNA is TGTGCCAGCAGCCAAGATGTCGGCAGGGGGCTCACTGAAGCTTTCTTT.

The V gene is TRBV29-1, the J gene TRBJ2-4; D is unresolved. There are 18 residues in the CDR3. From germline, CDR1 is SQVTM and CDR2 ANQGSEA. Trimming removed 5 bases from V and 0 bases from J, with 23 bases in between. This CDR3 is CSVKRPGLGDLAKNIQYF. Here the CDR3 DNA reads TGCAGCGTTAAAAGACCTGGGTTGGGCGATCTAGCCAAAAACATTCAGTACTTC.

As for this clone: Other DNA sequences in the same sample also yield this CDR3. The CDR3 DNA reads as TGTGCCTGGACAGGGAGCACAGATACGCAGTATTTT. This codes for CAWTGSTDTQYF. This chain uses TRBV30 with TRBJ2-3; D might be TRBD1 (5 bases). The CDR3 has 12 residues. In germline, CDR1 is GTSNPN, CDR2 SVGIG (reference sequence). Trimming cost V 4 bases and J 0 bases, with 5 bases left between them.

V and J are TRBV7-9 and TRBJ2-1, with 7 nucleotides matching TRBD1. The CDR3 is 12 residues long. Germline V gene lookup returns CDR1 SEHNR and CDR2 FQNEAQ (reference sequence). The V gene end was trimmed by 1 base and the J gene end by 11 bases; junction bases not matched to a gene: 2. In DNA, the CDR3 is TGTGCCAGCAGCTTAGACAGGGGCCAGCAGTTCTTC. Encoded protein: CASSLDRGQQFF.

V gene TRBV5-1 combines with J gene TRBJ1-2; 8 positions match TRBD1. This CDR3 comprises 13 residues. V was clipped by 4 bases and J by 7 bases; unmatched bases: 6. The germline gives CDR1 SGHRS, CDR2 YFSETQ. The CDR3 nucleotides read TGCGCCAGCAGCGGTGAGACAGGGGCTGGCTACACCTTC. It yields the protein CASSGETGAGYTF.

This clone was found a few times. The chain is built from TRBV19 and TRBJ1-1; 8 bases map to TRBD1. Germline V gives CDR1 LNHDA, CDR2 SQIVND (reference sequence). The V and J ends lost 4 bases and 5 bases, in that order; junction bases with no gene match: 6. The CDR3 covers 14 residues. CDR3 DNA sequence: TGTGCCAGTAGTACCCGCAGGGGGCCTACTGAAGCTTTCTTT. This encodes CASSTRRGPTEAFF.